This passage covers 8 T cell receptor beta chains from one sample sequenced in a study of metastatic and nonmetastatic thyroid tumors. TCRdb ran MiXCR on the PCR reads. The sample records about 59,000 clones, 16% being singletons. Patients were all untreated before their thyroid surgery. The material sequenced was blood. The receptor set was obtained from a male donor with papillary thyroid cancer or a benign thyroid nodule (not recorded which). Some clones in this sample may be carry-over from other donors' samples.

The J gene is TRBJ1-5, the V gene TRBV3-1; D unclear. V was clipped by 2 bases and J by 7 bases, with 9 bases between them. The CDR3 has 13 amino acids. Germline CDR1 and CDR2: LGHDT and YNNKEL (reference sequence). The DNA of the CDR3 is TGTGCCAGCAGCCAACGGGGATCGCAGCCCCAGCATTTT. It yields the protein CASSQRGSQPQHF.

The V call is TRBV28, the J call TRBJ2-3, with D perhaps matching TRBD1 or TRBD2 (6 bases each). The ends were cut back, 7 bases at V and 3 bases at J, with 23 bases in the middle. Germline V gene data show CDR1 as MDHEN and CDR2 as SYDVKM. CDR3 length: 17 amino acids. This CDR3 is CASTKRFGGRFTDTQYF. DNA for the CDR3: TGTGCCAGCACCAAACGGTTTGGGGGGCGCTTTACAGATACGCAGTATTTT.

This clone was detected many times. The chain recombines TRBV5-6 with TRBJ2-1; D gene unclear. This CDR3 region has 13 residues. Looked up from germline, CDR1 is SGHDT and CDR2 is YYEEEE. The germline V and J ends were trimmed by 0 bases and 10 bases, with 11 bases remaining between them. CDR3 sequence (DNA): TGTGCCAGCAGCTTGGACATCCCTCGGGAGCAGTTCTTC. This translates into CASSLDIPREQFF.

As for this clone: Compared with germline, one end of the junction differs, possibly owing to a read error. The rearrangement joins TRBV12-3 or TRBV12-4 to TRBJ2-3; D remains unclear. This CDR3 contains 12 residues. CDR3 in amino acids: CASGLVGDTQYF. For the CDR3, the DNA is TGTGCCAGCGGTTTAGTGGGAGATACGCAGTATTTT.

The table lists this clone with a few counts. A much larger clone sits a single nucleotide away, making a read error possible. The rearrangement uses TRBV5-4 and TRBJ2-1; 9 bases are shared with TRBD2. This CDR3 is built from 17 residues. Germline CDR1 SGHNT, CDR2 YYREEE (reference sequence). V dropped 3 bases and J dropped 4; count of bases not matched to a gene: 11. In nucleotides, the CDR3 is TGTGCCAGCAGCTCCCGGACCAGCGGGAGGATTTACAATGAGCAGTTCTTC. It specifies CASSSRTSGRIYNEQFF.

This clone was picked up many times. The J gene is TRBJ2-1, the V gene TRBV7-2, with D perhaps matching TRBD2 (5 bases). The CDR3 extends over 16 amino acids. The V end lost 4 bases, the J end lost 0 bases, and 13 bases lay between the germline ends. The germline gives CDR1 SGHTA, CDR2 FQGNSA. The CDR3 nucleotides are TGTGCCAGCAGCTCTAGCCGGGTACCCTCCTACAATGAGCAGTTCTTC. It codes for CASSSSRVPSYNEQFF.

The sample holds many counts of this clone. V and J are TRBV20-1 and TRBJ1-1, with no clear D. This CDR3 is built from 14 residues. Germline lookup yields CDR1 DFQATT and CDR2 SNEGSKA (reference sequence). Between the trimmed V and J ends, which lost 0 bases and 1 base, there was a span of 9 bases. DNA of the CDR3: TGCAGTGCTAGAGATCGGTTCCGGAACACTGAAGCTTTCTTT. Translated: CSARDRFRNTEAFF.

As to this clone: This may stem from a read error, because a much larger clone lies one nucleotide away. The same CDR3 arises from other DNA sequences in this sample as well. CDR3 bases: TGTGCCAGCAGCTTAACAGGCGGCGCGGAGACCCAGTACTTC. Translation: CASSLTGGAETQYF. This chain uses TRBV7-3 with TRBJ2-5; no clear D. The CDR3 runs 14 residues. The germline V gene has CDR1 SGHTA and CDR2 FQGTGA. Deletions cut 0 bases from V and 5 bases from J, with 10 bases between.